This TCR beta chain was recovered during a study of blood T cell repertoires in COVID-19. For the study at large: The United States, Italy and Spain supplied acute and convalescent COVID-19 samples. From T cells, B-cell-depleted T cells, or PBMCs came the material, which was cDNA or gDNA.

Germline V gene data show CDR1 as SEHNR and CDR2 as FQNEAQ (reference sequence). This CDR3 comprises 12 residues. V was pared by 5 bases and J by 11 bases, with 13 bases between. Original data processing: Quantification of nucleated cells was approximated via reference gene primer amplification. Produced via immunoSEQ multiplex PCR; TCRdb's table is partial and in-frame only. D and trimming were read from the DNA, whereas the V and J calls and clone size are those reported in that table. This table holds some 50,000 clones, approximately 80% found once. This TCR came from a human donor with active or convalescent COVID-19. The donor label of this sample is uncertain. The chain is built from TRBV7-9 and TRBJ1-5; D not resolved. Sequencing was done on a sample of peripheral blood. The CDR3 coding sequence is TGTGCCAGCAGCCCTCCCCTCGGGGCCCAGCATTTT. Amino acids: CASSPPLGAQHF.